This TCR beta chain was profiled in a study of cytomegalovirus exposure and HLA in healthy donors. Whole-study findings and limits: Excluded were some V segments that proved indistinguishable, including TRBV6-2 and TRBV6-3. As confirmed in vitro, a few CMV-associated chains were specific for CMV antigens. Reports described diagnosis of cytomegalovirus status by the classifier as highly specific and sensitive. Within an earlier analysis, most TCR beta V segments proved productive either about 87% or about 30% of the time.

The primer mix had 60 Vbeta and 13 Jbeta primers. Profiled with immunoSEQ multiplex PCR; TCRdb holds only in-frame clones, not every one. This table holds around 130,000 clones, 70% to 80% found once. Per germline, CDR1 WNHNN and CDR2 SYGVQD (reference sequence). The CDR3 is 15 residues long. Trimming removed 2 bases from V and 7 bases from J, with 15 bases in between. This clone was recorded a few times. What it binds is unknown. This clonotype was sampled from a human donor in good health. The sample consisted of PBMCs. V is TRBV10-1 and J is TRBJ1-3; D not resolved. CDR3 protein: CASSEEDLGVNTIYF. In DNA form, the CDR3 reads TGCGCCAGCAGTGAGGAAGATCTGGGCGTCAACACCATATATTTT.